The rows below give T cell receptor beta chains drawn from one sample of a study of T cell repertoires in cytomegalovirus infection. TCRdb ran MiXCR on the reads and lists one entry per CDR3 protein. The table shows roughly 720,000 distinct CDR3 sequences, with 35% to 45% occurring only once. Material for sequencing was PBMCs. These receptors came from a human donor in good health (CMV status not recorded). Some clones in this sample may be carry-over from other donors' samples. CDR3s include the opening cysteine and the closing phenylalanine or tryptophan. Each record gives: clone size, V gene, CDR3 length, J gene, D gene, CDR3 DNA, CDR3 protein. A D gene is named only where the DNA matches it firmly. Rows give clone size only sometimes, using once, few, many, or a class for an expanded clone.

size: .; V: TRBV20-1; length: 15; J: TRBJ2-4; D: TRBD2; DNA: TGCAGTGCTGCGAGCGGGAGAAGCCCCAAAAACATTCAGTACTTC; CDR3: CSAASGRSPKNIQYF
size: .; V: TRBV28; length: 15; J: TRBJ2-5; D: TRBD2; DNA: TGTGCCAGCAGTTTATCCCTAGCGGGATCAGAGACCCAGTACTTC; CDR3: CASSLSLAGSETQYF
size: .; V: TRBV29-1; length: 19; J: TRBJ1-2; D: TRBD1; DNA: TGCAGCGTTGAAGATCGGTTCGGGACAGGGGTGGGAGTATGGTATGGCTACACCTTC; CDR3: CSVEDRFGTGVGVWYGYTF
size: few; V: TRBV28; length: 17; J: TRBJ2-7; D: .; DNA: TGTGCCAGCAGCGAGATTACAGGGACAATTCAGGGGTACGAGCAGTACTTC; CDR3: CASSEITGTIQGYEQYF
size: .; V: TRBV5-1; length: 17; J: TRBJ1-2; D: .; DNA: TGCGCCAGCAGCTTCACCACCCCTGCGGGGGCTAACTATGGCTACACCTTC; CDR3: CASSFTTPAGANYGYTF
size: few; V: TRBV4-1; length: 19; J: TRBJ2-6; D: TRBD1; DNA: TGCGCCAGCAGCCAGGCACCGGGACAGGGCCCCTCTGGGGCCAACGTCCTGACTTTC; CDR3: CASSQAPGQGPSGANVLTF
size: few; V: TRBV19; length: 13; J: TRBJ2-1; D: .; DNA: TGTGCCAGTAAAGACCTAGGGAACAATGAGCAGTTCTTC; CDR3: CASKDLGNNEQFF
size: few; V: TRBV12-3/TRBV12-4; length: 18; J: TRBJ1-5; D: TRBD1; DNA: TGTGCCAGCAGTTTCTCGGGACAGGGGTATTATAGCAATCAGCCCCAGCATTTT; CDR3: CASSFSGQGYYSNQPQHF
size: .; V: TRBV6-6; length: 14; J: TRBJ2-7; D: TRBD2; DNA: TGTGCCAGCATTTTGCGGGAGCATTTTCACGAGCAGTACTTC; CDR3: CASILREHFHEQYF
size: .; V: TRBV7-8; length: 16; J: TRBJ2-2; D: .; DNA: .; CDR3: CASTWGGGTNTGEMFF
size: .; V: TRBV7-9; length: 16; J: TRBJ2-7; D: .; DNA: TGTGCCAGCAGCTTAGACAGAAAGGGGAAAGCCTACGAGCAGTACTTC; CDR3: CASSLDRKGKAYEQYF
size: .; V: TRBV12-3/TRBV12-4; length: 17; J: TRBJ2-1; D: .; DNA: TGTGCCAGCAGCCTCAGAGTCGCGGTAGTCTCCTACAATGAGCAGTTCTTT; CDR3: CASSLRVAVVSYNEQFF
size: .; V: TRBV12-3/TRBV12-4; length: 15; J: TRBJ1-1; D: .; DNA: TGTGCCAGCAGGGCGACAGGACCGGGAGGCACTGAAGCTTTCTTT; CDR3: CASRATGPGGTEAFF
size: many; V: TRBV7-6; length: 14; J: TRBJ2-5; D: .; DNA: TGTGCCAGCAGCTTGCCGCAGGGGCGAGAGACCCAGTACTTC; CDR3: CASSLPQGRETQYF
size: few; V: TRBV6-1; length: 14; J: TRBJ1-2; D: .; DNA: TGTGCCAGCAGTTTCGACCGGGAGACCTATGGCTACACCTTC; CDR3: CASSFDRETYGYTF
size: .; V: TRBV11-2; length: 16; J: TRBJ2-5; D: TRBD2; DNA: TGTGCCAGCAGCCCTAATAGGGTAGCGGGAGTAGAGACCCAGTACTTC; CDR3: CASSPNRVAGVETQYF
size: few; V: TRBV6-4; length: 14; J: TRBJ2-1; D: .; DNA: TGTGCCAGCAGTGAAGGTTCGTCCTACAATGAGCAGTTCTTC; CDR3: CASSEGSSYNEQFF